This is a list of T cell receptor beta chains from one sample in a study of blood T cell repertoires in COVID-19. Sequencing was performed with immunoSEQ multiplex PCR; in TCRdb, only in-frame clones are kept and a portion is missing. The table lists around 300,000 clones, roughly 90% of them singletons. Sequencing used PBMCs or T cells enriched from blood (not recorded which). The receptors here all came from a woman aged 40 to 50 who had recovered from COVID-19. Both conserved end residues are part of each CDR3.

J,V,length,CDR3
TRBJ2-1,TRBV10-2,15,CASRELAGFNNEQFF
TRBJ1-3,TRBV30,14,CAWNALRSGNTIYF
TRBJ1-2,TRBV7-2,16,CASSPRGQDRSYGYTF
TRBJ1-2,TRBV5-4,16,CASSAFGTGSNYGYTF
TRBJ2-6,TRBV30,12,CAGAGVRRVLTF
TRBJ2-1,TRBV30,16,CATTSGGSWRGEEQFF
TRBJ1-6,TRBV19,16,CASSLGVGMSPSPLHF
TRBJ2-3,TRBV7-8,17,CASSDILAGEYPDTQYF
TRBJ2-1,TRBV19,17,CASSRFPGGPMVDEQFF
TRBJ1-3,TRBV5-1,17,CASSEWARGQSGNTIYF
TRBJ1-2,TRBV27,16,CASSRDLQGAFGGYTF